This TCR beta chain emerged from a study of metastatic and nonmetastatic thyroid tumors. Study as a whole: It was across blood and tumor or nodule tissue from malignant and benign thyroid patients that repertoires were compared. General study points: The reported finding was significantly higher TCR beta diversity in malignant thyroid tumors relative to benign nodules, in blood and tumor.

By proportion, this clone is medium-sized. Its antigen is not identified. CDR1 and CDR2 (germline): MGHRA, YSYEKL. The CDR3 length is 17 residues. Trimming shortened V by 3 bases and J by 9 bases, and 24 bases separated the two germline ends. Original processing notes: CDR3 differences across clinicopathological groups were used to build a distant-metastasis classifier for papillary thyroid cancer. TCRdb re-processed the PCR reads through MiXCR. TCRdb, rather than the study authors, made the V and J calls. The profile shows 5,500 to 7,000 clones, under 35% of them singletons. Every patient underwent thyroid surgery untreated.

The sequencing input was adjacent normal tissue. The receptor was isolated from a female donor with papillary thyroid cancer or a benign thyroid nodule (not recorded which). Some clones in this sample may be carry-over from other donors' samples. The chain has TRBV4-1 and TRBJ2-1; perhaps D is TRBD1 or TRBD2 (5 bases each). The CDR3 region is CASSHQPGPLGPSEQFF. For the CDR3, the DNA is TGCGCCAGCAGCCACCAACCGGGACCCCTTGGCCCCAGTGAGCAGTTCTTC.